This TCR beta chain is from a study of T cell changes during pregnancy in multiple sclerosis. The ends lost 1 base at V and 0 bases at J; junction bases unmatched: 1. There are 15 residues in the CDR3. CDR1 and CDR2 from the germline V gene are MNHNS and SASEGT. Using immunoSEQ multiplex PCR, the repertoire was profiled, and TCRdb retains in-frame clones only, with some absent. The sample yields about 64,000 clones, about 92% seen once. The chain combines TRBV6-1 with TRBJ2-7, with 9 bases that match TRBD2. Source: peripheral blood, taken in the second trimester of pregnancy. The TCR sequence derives from a female donor in good health, enrolled as a control in a pregnancy study. The CDR3 DNA is TGTGCCAGCAGTGAAGAGACTAGCGGCTCCTACGAGCAGTACTTC. It is translated as CASSEETSGSYEQYF.